A selection of T cell receptor beta chains follows, all from one sample in a study of cytomegalovirus exposure and HLA in healthy donors. Assay used: immunoSEQ multiplex PCR; TCRdb lists only in-frame clones, some missing. The table has approximately 180,000 clones, 70% to 75% seen once. The sequenced sample consisted of PBMCs. These receptors originate from a male donor in good health and CMV-seronegative. Each CDR3 is given with its conserved first and last residue. The D gene is left open where the match is weak. A clone size is listed for some rows: how often the clone was seen (once, few, many), or a class if it is expanded.

clone size	V gene	D gene	J gene	CDR3 DNA	CDR3 protein
-	TRBV5-8	-	TRBJ1-5	TGTGCCAGCAGCCCCCTAGGCCAGCCCCAGCATTTT	CASSPLGQPQHF
-	TRBV19	-	TRBJ2-2	TGTGCCAGTAGTGCGGCCCAAGGGCTGTTTTTT	CASSAAQGLFF
-	TRBV6-1	TRBD2	TRBJ2-5	TGTGCCAGCAGTGGGGGACTAGCGGGGCAAGAGACCCAGTACTTC	CASSGGLAGQETQYF
once	TRBV6-1	TRBD1	TRBJ1-1	TGTGCCGGCAGCCAAGACAGGGGAATCGAGACTGAAGCTTTCTTT	CAGSQDRGIETEAFF
-	TRBV5-1	TRBD2	TRBJ2-1	TGCGCCAGCAGCTTCAACCCGGGACTAGTCTACAATGAGCAGCTCTTC	CASSFNPGLVYNEQLF
once	TRBV6-1	-	TRBJ1-5	TGTGCCACTAACCCCTGGGACAACGGGAAGCATTTT	CATNPWDNGKHF
once	TRBV28	-	TRBJ2-7	TGTGCCAGCAGCATGCAGGGTCACGAGCAGTACTTC	CASSMQGHEQYF
-	TRBV6-5	TRBD1	TRBJ1-5	TGTGCCAGCGAGTACGGACAGGCCGATCAGCCCCAGCATTTT	CASEYGQADQPQHF
-	TRBV6-1	-	TRBJ1-5	TGTGCCAGCAGTGAAGGGGAGAGCCTTCTGCATTTT	CASSEGESLLHF
-	TRBV28	-	TRBJ2-1	TGTGCCAGCAGTTTATACAGGCAGTCTAATGAGCAGTTCTTC	CASSLYRQSNEQFF
-	TRBV5-4	-	TRBJ1-2	TGTGCCAGCAGCTTAGCCCCCGGGAGGTTTAACTATGGCTACACCTTC	CASSLAPGRFNYGYTF
-	TRBV10-2	-	TRBJ2-5	TGCGCCAGCAGTGAGGTCGTACAAGAGACCCAGTACTTC	CASSEVVQETQYF
-	TRBV7-9	TRBD1	TRBJ1-1	TGTGCCAGCAGCAGCCGGGACAGCCTCACTGAAGCTTTCTTT	CASSSRDSLTEAFF
-	TRBV27	TRBD1	TRBJ1-5	TGTGCCAGCAGGGACCCGGGACAGGGTGTTAATCAGCCCCAGCATTTT	CASRDPGQGVNQPQHF
-	TRBV28	-	TRBJ2-4	TGTGCCAGCAGTTCCCCGGGGGAACACCAGGCGGACATTCAGTACTTC	CASSSPGEHQADIQYF
-	TRBV5-1	TRBD1	TRBJ2-6	TGCGCCAGCAGCTCAGGGGGCTCTGGGGCCAACGTCCTGACTTTC	CASSSGGSGANVLTF
-	TRBV19	TRBD1	TRBJ1-5	TGTGCCAGTAGTATAGAAGAGGGACAGGGGTTTAATCAGCCCCAGCATTTT	CASSIEEGQGFNQPQHF
-	TRBV6-1	-	TRBJ1-4	TGTGCCAGCAACCGACTAACAGGGAGTGGGGAAAAACTGTTTTTT	CASNRLTGSGEKLFF
-	TRBV7-9	-	TRBJ1-5	TGTGCCAGCAGCGCAGGTGGTAGCAATCAGCCCCAGCATTTT	CASSAGGSNQPQHF
-	TRBV30	TRBD2	TRBJ2-7	TGTGCCTGGAGCCCGACTAGCGGGCTATACGAGCAGTACTTC	CAWSPTSGLYEQYF
-	TRBV30	-	TRBJ2-7	TGTGCCTGGAGTCTAGAACAGGGACCCTACGAGCAGTACTTC	CAWSLEQGPYEQYF
-	TRBV6-1	TRBD2	TRBJ2-1	TGTGCCAGCAGTGAGCGGGAGTGGTCCTACAATGAGCAGTTCTTC	CASSEREWSYNEQFF
-	TRBV5-1	TRBD2	TRBJ2-1	TGCGCCAGCACCAACTCGGCGGGGGGCAACTCCTACAATGAGCAGTTCTTC	CASTNSAGGNSYNEQFF
-	TRBV5-6	-	TRBJ2-7	TGTGCCAGCAGCTCTTCCTCCTACGAGCAGTACTTC	CASSSSSYEQYF
few	TRBV7-9	-	TRBJ2-5	TGTGCCAGCAGCAAACAGCAAGAGACCCAGTACTTC	CASSKQQETQYF
-	TRBV4-3	TRBD1	TRBJ1-2	TGCGCCAGCAGCCAAGCCGGGACAGGGGACTATGGCTACACCTTC	CASSQAGTGDYGYTF
-	TRBV6-1	TRBD1	TRBJ1-2	TGTGCCAGCAAATTGGGGACAGGGGCGGACTATGGCTACACCTTC	CASKLGTGADYGYTF
-	TRBV6-5	-	TRBJ1-3	TGTGCCAGCAGTTACTCGGCAGGAACTGGAAACACCATATATTTT	CASSYSAGTGNTIYF
few	TRBV12-2	-	TRBJ1-6	TGTGCAAGTCGCTTCCCCCCGAGCTCCTATAATTCACCCCTCCACTTT	CASRFPPSSYNSPLHF
few	TRBV5-1	-	TRBJ1-2	TGCGCCAGCAGCTTGGACAGTCCATACTATGGCTACACCTTC	CASSLDSPYYGYTF
-	TRBV15	-	TRBJ2-7	TGTGCCACCAGCAGCAGCAGGGTAGGAAACGAGCAGTACTTC	CATSSSRVGNEQYF
-	TRBV18	-	TRBJ1-5	TGTGCCAGCTCACCAGACAGTAATAGCAATCAGCCCCAGCATTTT	CASSPDSNSNQPQHF
-	TRBV10-3	-	TRBJ2-7	TGTGCCATCAGTAATGGTCCCCAGTCTTACGAGCAGTACTTC	CAISNGPQSYEQYF
-	TRBV10-3	TRBD1	TRBJ2-7	TGTGCCATCAGCCGAGGACAGGGGGCTCGAGAGCAGTACTTC	CAISRGQGAREQYF
-	TRBV29-1	TRBD1	TRBJ1-2	TGCAGCGGAGGAACAGGGGGCGCTTATGGCTACACCTTC	CSGGTGGAYGYTF
-	TRBV6-5	TRBD1	TRBJ2-2	TGTGCCAGCAGCCCCTGGACAGGGGACACCGGGGAGCTGTTTTTT	CASSPWTGDTGELFF
-	TRBV19	-	TRBJ2-3	TGTGCCAACCGGGACTGGGGATCGGATACGCAGTATTTT	CANRDWGSDTQYF
-	TRBV2	-	TRBJ1-3	TGTGCCAGCGGCCGCGAAAGAGGAGACACCATATATTTT	CASGRERGDTIYF
-	TRBV6-1	TRBD1	TRBJ1-5	TGTGCCAGCAGTGACCTCCGGGACAGATTTTTTAGCAATCAGCCCCAGCATTTT	CASSDLRDRFFSNQPQHF
-	TRBV28	TRBD1	TRBJ1-5	TGTGCCAGCAGTTTCATAGACGACAGGGGTAATCAGCCCCAGCATTTT	CASSFIDDRGNQPQHF
-	TRBV18	-	TRBJ1-5	TGTGCCAGCTCACCACTTCAGGATCAGCCCCAGCATTTT	CASSPLQDQPQHF
-	TRBV7-6	-	TRBJ1-1	TGTGCCAGCAGCCCCCACAGGGAAGAAGCTTTCTTT	CASSPHREEAFF
-	TRBV19	-	TRBJ2-7	TGTGCCAGTAGTGATTTCGGGCAGGGGAATTCCTACGAGCAGTACTTC	CASSDFGQGNSYEQYF
-	TRBV29-1	-	TRBJ1-3	TGCAGCGTCGGGGGGGGCTCTGGAAACACCATATATTTT	CSVGGGSGNTIYF
few	TRBV4-1	-	TRBJ2-1	TGCGCCAGCAGCCACTCGGACAGTAACAATGAGCAGTTCTTC	CASSHSDSNNEQFF
-	TRBV15	-	TRBJ1-6	TGTGCCACCAGCAGAGGGGCTGACACCTATAATTCACCCCTCCACTTT	CATSRGADTYNSPLHF
-	TRBV9	-	TRBJ1-1	TGTGCCAGCAGCGTAAACACATTGAACACTGAAGCTTTCTTT	CASSVNTLNTEAFF
few	TRBV11-1	-	TRBJ2-1	TGTGCCAGCAGCTTCGATTCAGAAGGAGTGGATGAGCAGTTCTTC	CASSFDSEGVDEQFF
-	TRBV19	-	TRBJ2-3	TGTGCCAGTAGGATTCCCCAGGGGCCGGGTGGTGTCGGTTGGTGGTATTTT	CASRIPQGPGGVGWWYF
few	TRBV7-2	TRBD1	TRBJ2-1	TGTGCCAGCACCCGGGACAGAGTCTACAATGAGCAGTTCTTC	CASTRDRVYNEQFF
-	TRBV28	-	TRBJ2-7	TGTGCCAGCAGTTTAAACGGGGGACCTCGGTACGAGCAGTACTTC	CASSLNGGPRYEQYF
-	TRBV28	TRBD1	TRBJ1-1	TGTGCCAGCAGTTTCGGGACAGCAAACACTGAAGCTTTCTTT	CASSFGTANTEAFF
-	TRBV4-2	-	TRBJ1-1	TGTGCCAGCAGCCAAGTGCGGGGGCCCACTGAAGCTTTCTTT	CASSQVRGPTEAFF
-	TRBV6-6	-	TRBJ1-5	TGTGCCAGCAAGTCCAGGGGCGTAGATCAGCCCCAGCATTTT	CASKSRGVDQPQHF
-	TRBV7-3	-	TRBJ1-2	TGTGCCAGCAGCCCATTGGGGGCGGGGGTCACCTATGGCTACACCTTC	CASSPLGAGVTYGYTF
-	TRBV6-6	TRBD1	TRBJ2-7	TGTGCCAGCAGCCCTCCGGGACAGGGATCCTACGAGCAGTACTTC	CASSPPGQGSYEQYF
-	TRBV7-3	-	TRBJ2-1	TGTGCCAGCAGTTTTGGGGGGAGCTCCTACAATGAGCAGTTCTTC	CASSFGGSSYNEQFF
-	TRBV28	TRBD1	TRBJ1-4	TGTGCCAGCAGTCCCTTGGACAGGGTGGGTGAAAAACTGTTTTTT	CASSPLDRVGEKLFF
-	TRBV25-1	-	TRBJ1-1	TGTGCCAGCAGGGACATGAACACTGAAGCTTTCTTT	CASRDMNTEAFF
-	TRBV2	TRBD1	TRBJ2-5	TGTGCCAGCAGGACCCGGACAGGGGCCGAGACCCAGTACTTC	CASRTRTGAETQYF